A selection of T cell receptor beta chains follows, all from one sample in a study of T-cell memory formation after mild COVID-19. One entry per CDR3 protein, called by TCRdb with MiXCR from the 5' RACE reads. This sample yields some 250,000 distinct CDR3 sequences, of which more than 15% are seen a single time; roughly 23% belongs to the top ten. The source material was PBMCs or a T cell subset sorted from them (not recorded which). These receptors came from a man younger than 35 who had mild COVID-19 (a few samples of this study predate the infection). Cell type and time point are not known. CDR3s include the opening cysteine and the closing phenylalanine or tryptophan. D genes are given only for firm matches.

d_call	v_call	cdr3_aa
-	TRBV7-9	CASSPRTARGYGYTF
-	TRBV7-9	CASSRTSGYTF
-	TRBV6-5	CASSYSGGMTYEQYF
-	TRBV27	CASSFRQQGNGYTF
TRBD1	TRBV7-2	CASSLPGTVVGAFF
-	TRBV5-1	CASSLAADTSTDTQYF
-	TRBV30	CAWSVGEQFF
TRBD1	TRBV20-1	CSAKTGTGFNEQFF
-	TRBV5-5	CASSSGMGQPQHF
-	TRBV7-9	CASTSSRMNTEAFF
-	TRBV9	CASSVDQSETQYF
-	TRBV19	CASSITGGYNEQFF
TRBD1	TRBV12-3/TRBV12-4	CASSLARTGIGSAAFF